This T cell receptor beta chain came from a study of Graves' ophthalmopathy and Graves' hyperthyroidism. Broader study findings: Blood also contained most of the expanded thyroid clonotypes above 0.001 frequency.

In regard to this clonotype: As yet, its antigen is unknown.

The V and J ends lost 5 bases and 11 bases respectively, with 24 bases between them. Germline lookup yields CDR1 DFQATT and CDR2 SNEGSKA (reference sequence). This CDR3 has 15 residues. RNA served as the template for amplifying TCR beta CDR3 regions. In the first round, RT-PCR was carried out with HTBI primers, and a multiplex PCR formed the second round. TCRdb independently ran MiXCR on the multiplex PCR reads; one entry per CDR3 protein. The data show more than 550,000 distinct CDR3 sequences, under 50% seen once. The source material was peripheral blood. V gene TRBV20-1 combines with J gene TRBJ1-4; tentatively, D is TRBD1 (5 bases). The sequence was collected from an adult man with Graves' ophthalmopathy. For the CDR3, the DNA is TGCAGTGCTTCCTATTACGGGGGGGATTTCGGGAAACTGTTTTTT. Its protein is CSASYYGGDFGKLFF.